A selection of T cell receptor beta chains follows, all from one sample in a study of blood T cell repertoires in COVID-19. Method: immunoSEQ multiplex PCR; TCRdb's copy keeps in-frame clones and lacks some. The sample consists of under 120,000 clones, 85% to 90% of them appearing once. The sample taken for sequencing was peripheral blood. The receptors were gathered from a woman older than 75 with acute or convalescent COVID-19. Both conserved end residues are part of each CDR3. A D gene is named only where the DNA matches it firmly. Only some rows state a clone size, as once, few, many or a class for expanded clones.

abundance: -
v_gene: TRBV2
d_gene: -
j_gene: TRBJ1-1
CDR3aa: CASSFRVSVNTEAFF
CDR3nt: TGTGCCAGCAGTTTCAGGGTTTCGGTGAACACTGAAGCTTTCTTT

abundance: -
v_gene: TRBV7-8
d_gene: -
j_gene: TRBJ2-2
CDR3aa: CASKELRWQGGNTGELFF
CDR3nt: TGTGCCAGCAAAGAGCTTAGGTGGCAGGGGGGAAACACCGGGGAGCTGTTTTTT

abundance: -
v_gene: TRBV18
d_gene: TRBD2
j_gene: TRBJ2-2
CDR3aa: CASSPLSRLAGTNTGELFF
CDR3nt: TGTGCCAGCTCACCATTGAGCCGACTAGCGGGGACTAACACCGGGGAGCTGTTTTTT

abundance: -
v_gene: TRBV10-3
d_gene: -
j_gene: TRBJ1-4
CDR3aa: CAISEGAGEKLFF
CDR3nt: TGTGCCATCAGTGAGGGGGCAGGAGAAAAACTGTTTTTT

abundance: -
v_gene: TRBV24-1
d_gene: -
j_gene: TRBJ2-3
CDR3aa: CATSAPGPADTQYF
CDR3nt: TGTGCCACCAGTGCCCCAGGGCCGGCAGATACGCAGTATTTT

abundance: -
v_gene: TRBV7-9
d_gene: TRBD1
j_gene: TRBJ2-2
CDR3aa: CASRGPGQGFTGELFF
CDR3nt: TGTGCCAGCAGGGGACCGGGACAGGGATTCACCGGGGAGCTGTTTTTT

abundance: -
v_gene: TRBV11-2
d_gene: -
j_gene: TRBJ2-7
CDR3aa: CASSPQYTAYEQYF
CDR3nt: TGTGCCAGCAGCCCCCAGTACACAGCCTACGAGCAGTACTTC

abundance: -
v_gene: TRBV13
d_gene: -
j_gene: TRBJ2-7
CDR3aa: CASSQGVAGRFYEQYF
CDR3nt: TGTGCCAGCAGCCAGGGGGTAGCGGGAAGATTCTACGAGCAGTACTTC

abundance: -
v_gene: TRBV11-2
d_gene: -
j_gene: TRBJ2-2
CDR3aa: CASSALQGLDTGELFF
CDR3nt: TGTGCCAGCAGCGCCTTACAGGGCCTCGACACCGGGGAGCTGTTTTTT

abundance: -
v_gene: TRBV6-2/TRBV6-3
d_gene: TRBD2
j_gene: TRBJ2-3
CDR3aa: CASSYGLAGITDTQYF
CDR3nt: TGTGCCAGCAGTTATGGTCTAGCGGGGATCACAGATACGCAGTATTTT

abundance: -
v_gene: TRBV7-2
d_gene: -
j_gene: TRBJ2-7
CDR3aa: CASSLSGSSYEQYF
CDR3nt: TGTGCCAGCAGCTTATCAGGGTCCTCCTACGAGCAGTACTTC

abundance: -
v_gene: TRBV28
d_gene: -
j_gene: TRBJ2-6
CDR3aa: CASSLPPRFSGANVLTF
CDR3nt: TGTGCCAGCAGTTTACCCCCCCGGTTCTCTGGGGCCAACGTCCTGACTTTC

abundance: -
v_gene: TRBV30
d_gene: TRBD1
j_gene: TRBJ2-1
CDR3aa: CAWSPRGPYNEQFF
CDR3nt: TGTGCCTGGAGTCCCAGGGGGCCCTACAATGAGCAGTTCTTC

abundance: -
v_gene: TRBV18
d_gene: TRBD1
j_gene: TRBJ2-1
CDR3aa: CASSPPGTGSHEQFF
CDR3nt: TGTGCCAGCTCACCACCGGGGACAGGGAGCCATGAGCAGTTCTTC

abundance: -
v_gene: TRBV4-1
d_gene: -
j_gene: TRBJ2-2
CDR3aa: CASSQKVAGLNTGELFF
CDR3nt: TGCGCCAGCAGCCAAAAGGTTGCAGGGCTGAACACCGGGGAGCTGTTTTTT

abundance: -
v_gene: TRBV3-1/TRBV3-2
d_gene: -
j_gene: TRBJ2-1
CDR3aa: CASSQHTLQGQWVHNEQFF
CDR3nt: TGTGCCAGCAGCCAACACACCCTACAGGGTCAATGGGTTCACAATGAGCAGTTCTTC

abundance: -
v_gene: TRBV27
d_gene: -
j_gene: TRBJ1-6
CDR3aa: CASSFNRVNSYNSPLHF
CDR3nt: TGTGCCAGCAGTTTCAACAGGGTAAACTCCTATAATTCACCCCTCCACTTT

abundance: once
v_gene: TRBV29-1
d_gene: -
j_gene: TRBJ2-1
CDR3aa: CSVLSTSGRNEQFF
CDR3nt: TGCAGCGTTCTCTCAACCTCAGGTCGGAATGAGCAGTTCTTC

abundance: -
v_gene: TRBV13
d_gene: TRBD1
j_gene: TRBJ1-6
CDR3aa: CASSSGTDGSPLHF
CDR3nt: TGTGCCAGCAGCTCCGGGACAGATGGTTCACCCCTCCACTTT

abundance: -
v_gene: TRBV27
d_gene: TRBD1
j_gene: TRBJ1-6
CDR3aa: CATQDRGLYNSPLHF
CDR3nt: TGTGCCACCCAGGACAGGGGGCTTTATAATTCACCCCTCCACTTT

abundance: -
v_gene: TRBV5-1
d_gene: -
j_gene: TRBJ2-7
CDR3aa: CASSLSGTTYEQYF
CDR3nt: TGCGCCAGCAGCTTGTCCGGGACAACCTACGAGCAGTACTTC

abundance: once
v_gene: TRBV11-1
d_gene: -
j_gene: TRBJ1-1
CDR3aa: CASRTANTEAFF
CDR3nt: TGTGCCAGCAGGACAGCGAACACTGAAGCTTTCTTT

abundance: once
v_gene: TRBV9
d_gene: TRBD2
j_gene: TRBJ2-3
CDR3aa: CASSKWTSPDTQYF
CDR3nt: TGTGCCAGCAGCAAGTGGACTAGCCCAGATACGCAGTATTTT

abundance: -
v_gene: TRBV5-5
d_gene: -
j_gene: TRBJ1-2
CDR3aa: CASSLIIIQGVDF
CDR3nt: TGTGCCAGCAGCCTTATCATAATACAGGGAGTCGACTTC

abundance: -
v_gene: TRBV7-8
d_gene: -
j_gene: TRBJ1-1
CDR3aa: CASSLVGGGTEAFF
CDR3nt: TGTGCCAGCAGCTTAGTGGGGGGGGGCACTGAAGCTTTCTTT

abundance: -
v_gene: TRBV7-8
d_gene: -
j_gene: TRBJ1-3
CDR3aa: CASSLVGGSGNTIYF
CDR3nt: TGTGCCAGCAGCTTAGTGGGGGGCTCTGGAAACACCATATATTTT

abundance: -
v_gene: TRBV7-8
d_gene: -
j_gene: TRBJ1-1
CDR3aa: CASSSGGLVGNTEAFF
CDR3nt: TGTGCCAGCAGCTCGGGAGGATTAGTGGGTAACACTGAAGCTTTCTTT

abundance: -
v_gene: TRBV9
d_gene: -
j_gene: TRBJ1-1
CDR3aa: CASSVGEVRNTEAFF
CDR3nt: TGTGCCAGCAGCGTCGGTGAGGTCCGGAACACTGAAGCTTTCTTT

abundance: -
v_gene: TRBV15
d_gene: -
j_gene: TRBJ1-3
CDR3aa: CATQSSGNTIYF
CDR3nt: TGTGCCACACAAAGCTCTGGAAACACCATATATTTT

abundance: -
v_gene: TRBV28
d_gene: TRBD2
j_gene: TRBJ2-3
CDR3aa: CASSFSTSGGTDTQYF
CDR3nt: TGTGCCAGCAGTTTTTCCACTAGCGGGGGAACAGATACGCAGTATTTT